These T cell receptor beta chains were read from a single sample in a study of blood T cells in healthy people across ages. TCRdb re-derived calls from the 5' RACE reads in MiXCR, one entry per CDR3 protein. The data show 1.5 million to 2 million distinct CDR3 sequences, about two fifths seen once. The sequenced material came from blood. The receptors were sampled from a human donor in good health. CDR3s include the opening cysteine and the closing phenylalanine or tryptophan. Fields, in order: D gene, J gene, CDR3 length, clone size, V gene, CDR3 DNA, CDR3 protein. A D gene is named only where the DNA matches it firmly. The size field is filled for only some rows; it gives once, few, many or a size class.

TRBD2	TRBJ2-5	16	-	TRBV20-1	TGCAGTGCTAGAGAGGGGACTAGCGGGGGGAAAGAGACCCAGTACTTC	CSAREGTSGGKETQYF
TRBD2	TRBJ2-7	15	few	TRBV7-2	TGTGCCAGCAGCTTATCGACTAGCGGGGTTCGCGAGCAGTACTTC	CASSLSTSGVREQYF
-	TRBJ1-2	15	-	TRBV20-1	TGCAGTGCTAGACCGAAATACTTGGACATTTATGGCTACACCTTC	CSARPKYLDIYGYTF
-	TRBJ1-5	14	-	TRBV20-1	TGCAGTGCTAGAGATATAAACAGCAATCAGCCCCAGCATTTT	CSARDINSNQPQHF
-	TRBJ2-3	15	few	TRBV7-2	TGTGCCAGCAGCCCGTCAGCGACCCGCACAGATACGCAGTATTTT	CASSPSATRTDTQYF
TRBD1	TRBJ2-1	15	once	TRBV2	TGTGCCAGCAGTGAAGGACAGGGTATGAGGAATGAGCAGTTCTTC	CASSEGQGMRNEQFF
TRBD1	TRBJ1-1	15	-	TRBV7-2	TGTGCCAGCAGCTCTCAGGGACAGGGCATAAGTGAAGCTTTCTTT	CASSSQGQGISEAFF
TRBD2	TRBJ2-1	15	few	TRBV7-2	TGTGCCAGCAGCTTAGTAGGCGGGGGGGCCAGTGAGCAGTTCTTC	CASSLVGGGASEQFF
-	TRBJ2-3	17	-	TRBV15	TGTGCCACCAGCAGAGATCCCGCGGGACAGCTCACAGATACGCAGTATTTT	CATSRDPAGQLTDTQYF
-	TRBJ1-3	19	-	TRBV10-3	TGTGCCATCAGTGAACGCGGAACGGACCATTTTCGCTCTGGAAACACCATATATTTT	CAISERGTDHFRSGNTIYF
TRBD1	TRBJ2-1	15	-	TRBV6-5	TGTGCCACCACCCCGGACAGGGGGCTCTACAATGAGCAGTTCTTC	CATTPDRGLYNEQFF
-	TRBJ1-4	12	-	TRBV3-1	TGTGCCAGCAGCCAGACGGGTGAAAAACTGTTTTTT	CASSQTGEKLFF
TRBD2	TRBJ2-1	16	-	TRBV4-1	TGCGCCAGCAGCCAAGAGGCGGGGGGGGCTCTAAGTGAGCAGTTCTTC	CASSQEAGGALSEQFF
TRBD1	TRBJ2-4	14	many	TRBV20-1	TGCAGTGCTAGAGACATAAGACAGGGGGCTATTCCGTACTTC	CSARDIRQGAIPYF
TRBD1	TRBJ1-2	14	-	TRBV20-1	TGCAGTGCTAGTCTCCGGGACAGGGGGTCAGGCTACACCTTC	CSASLRDRGSGYTF
-	TRBJ1-6	13	few	TRBV4-1	TGCGCCAGCAGCCAAGTGACAGATTCACCCCTCCACTTT	CASSQVTDSPLHF
-	TRBJ2-7	14	-	TRBV3-1	TGTGCCAGCAGCCAAGCTGCAGGGCTTGTCGAGCAGTACTTC	CASSQAAGLVEQYF
-	TRBJ2-6	14	-	TRBV29-1	TGCGGCGTGGAACAGCTCTCTGGGGCCAACGTCCTGACTTTC	CGVEQLSGANVLTF
-	TRBJ2-2	14	-	TRBV10-3	TGTGCCATCAGTCCCGGGGCTCGTCCCGGGGAGCTGTTTTTT	CAISPGARPGELFF
TRBD1	TRBJ1-2	18	-	TRBV10-3	TGTGCCATCAGTGGGAGAGGGACCGGGACAGTGGCTGACTATGGCTACACCTTC	CAISGRGTGTVADYGYTF
-	TRBJ1-2	13	-	TRBV6-5	TGTGCCAGCAGTTACGCAGAAAACTATGGCTACACCTTC	CASSYAENYGYTF
-	TRBJ1-4	13	-	TRBV7-9	TGTGCCAGCAGCCCCGCAGGGTTAGAAAAACTGTTTTTT	CASSPAGLEKLFF
-	TRBJ1-1	12	few	TRBV7-9	TGTGCCGCCCTTGGAATGAACACTGAAGCTTTCTTT	CAALGMNTEAFF
-	TRBJ1-1	15	few	TRBV7-9	TGTGCCAGCCCCGGGACCGAGGGGTGGAACACTGAAGCTTTCTTT	CASPGTEGWNTEAFF
TRBD1	TRBJ2-5	14	-	TRBV20-1	TGCAGTGCCCGATCGACAGGGCATCGAGAGACCCAGTACTTC	CSARSTGHRETQYF
-	TRBJ2-3	14	few	TRBV4-1	TGCGCCAGCAGCCAAGACGGGGACACGGATACGCAGTATTTT	CASSQDGDTDTQYF
-	TRBJ2-7	14	-	TRBV11-2	TGTGCCAGTAGCTTTAGTGGCTACTCCTACGAGCAGTACTTC	CASSFSGYSYEQYF
TRBD2	TRBJ2-1	16	-	TRBV5-1	TGCGCCAGCAGTTCCGCACTAGCGGGGGGGCCAAGGGAGCAGTTCTTC	CASSSALAGGPREQFF
-	TRBJ1-2	12	-	TRBV5-8	TGTGCCAGTCTGCGGACAATCATCGGCTACACCTTC	CASLRTIIGYTF
TRBD1	TRBJ1-2	17	-	TRBV7-2	TGTGCCAGCAGCTTAGGTCGTCCGGGACAGGGAAACTATGGCTACACCTTC	CASSLGRPGQGNYGYTF
-	TRBJ2-5	14	many	TRBV29-1	TGCAGCGTTGAAGTCCTACAGGTCCAAGAGACCCAGTACTTC	CSVEVLQVQETQYF
-	TRBJ2-1	12	-	TRBV7-9	TGTGCCAGCGGCCCCAGGGACGATGAGCAGTTCTTC	CASGPRDDEQFF
-	TRBJ2-1	15	-	TRBV20-1	TGCAGTGCTAGAGATGGGGGCCGAAGGTACAATGAGCAGTTCTTC	CSARDGGRRYNEQFF
TRBD1	TRBJ1-4	15	-	TRBV11-2	TGTGCCAGCAGCCCGGCCGGGACAGGGGCTGAAAAACTGTTTTTT	CASSPAGTGAEKLFF
-	TRBJ2-2	14	-	TRBV29-1	TGCAGCGTTGGAGGGGGACGGAACACCGGGGAGCTGTTTTTT	CSVGGGRNTGELFF
TRBD2	TRBJ2-1	17	-	TRBV7-2	TGTGCCAGCAGCCAACCCCCCGGGACTAGCGGGGGGTTCCGGCAGTTCTTC	CASSQPPGTSGGFRQFF